What follows are 3 T cell receptor beta chains derived from one specimen sequenced in a study of blood T cells in healthy people across ages. Primers used in a second PCR of about 6 to 11 cycles were a sample-barcoded 5' primer and a J-beta primer mix. One entry per CDR3 protein results from TCRdb running MiXCR on the 5' RACE reads. The sample includes some 1.4 million distinct CDR3 sequences, about 40% of them seen just once. Specimen: blood. The receptors shown here come from a woman under 30 in good health.

CDR3 protein: CSAPRQGGVLDTEAFF. DNA for the CDR3: TGCAGTGCACCGAGACAGGGAGGTGTCTTGGACACTGAAGCTTTCTTT. The V gene is TRBV20-1, the J gene TRBJ1-1, with 7 bases fitting TRBD1. Germline V CDR1 and CDR2: DFQATT, SNEGSKA (reference sequence). This CDR3 is 16 amino acids long. Trimming removed 6 bases from V and 3 bases from J; junction bases left unmatched: 16.

V is TRBV29-1 and J is TRBJ2-1; tentative D call: TRBD1 (6 bases). Germline lookup yields CDR1 SQVTM and CDR2 ANQGSEA. Trimming took 1 base from V and 9 from J, leaving 16 bases between them. The CDR3 totals 14 residues. This CDR3 reads CSVEGGRQGFEQFF. CDR3 nucleotides: TGCAGCGTTGAAGGGGGTCGGCAGGGGTTTGAGCAGTTCTTC.

The CDR3 DNA follows: TGTGCCAGCAGTTTACTGTTTCAAGAGACCCAGTTCTTC. Translating it yields CASSLLFQETQFF. The chain is built from TRBV27 and TRBJ2-1; D gene uncertain. Trimming removed 2 bases from V and 13 bases from J, with 15 bases in between. This CDR3 comprises 13 residues. Germline CDR1 and CDR2: MNHEY and SMNVEV (reference sequence).